This T cell receptor (beta chain) was sequenced in a study of T cells in Graves' hyperthyroidism and ophthalmopathy. Findings and limits, study-wide: The model foresaw ophthalmopathy a median around 6.4 months prior to onset.

CDR3 length equals 13 residues. The V and J ends lost 5 bases and 3 bases respectively, with 11 bases between them. Germline V gene lookup returns CDR1 LNHNV and CDR2 YYDKDF (reference sequence). Details on this clonotype: As yet, its antigen is unknown. One base away lies a much larger clone, so this may be a sequencing read error.

There were TCR beta CDR3 regions amplified from RNA transcripts. TCR CDR3 underwent first-round RT-PCR with the HTBI primer set. TCRdb called the multiplex PCR reads again in MiXCR, with one record for every CDR3 protein. The sample yields approximately 690,000 distinct CDR3 sequences, approximately 14% seen once. The TCR comes from a woman between 45 and 60 years old with Graves' ophthalmopathy. The rearrangement links TRBV15 to TRBJ2-7; D gene uncertain. Sequenced material: blood. As DNA, the CDR3 is TGTGCCACCAGCGGCGAGATCTACTACGAGCAGTACTTC. Translation gives CATSGEIYYEQYF.